This paragraph reports one T cell receptor beta chain. V lost 3 bases, J lost 4 bases, and 6 bases lay in between. The CDR3 is 12 residues long. CDR1 and CDR2 (germline): SGHDT, YYEEEE. This entry comes from a study of OX40 agonist ivuxolimab in advanced cancers. Study as a whole: Having had anti-PD-1, anti-PD-L1 or anti-CTLA-4 therapy before was allowed, and about 42% had some. Three dose-escalation patients had partial responses: one with hepatocellular carcinoma and two with cutaneous melanoma.

Some clones are missing from TCRdb's copy, which holds only in-frame ones; the method was immunoSEQ multiplex PCR. The data show more than 65,000 clones, just under 85% seen once. The receptor's source is an adult with an advanced solid tumor such as melanoma, head and neck, liver or kidney cancer. The rearrangement uses TRBV5-6 and TRBJ2-3; D call uncertain. Source: CD4+ or CD8+ T cells sorted from blood, taken in a trial of the OX40 agonist ivuxolimab. The CDR3 is CASSSGPDTQYF. The CDR3 bases are TGTGCCAGCAGCTCCGGACCAGATACGCAGTATTTT.